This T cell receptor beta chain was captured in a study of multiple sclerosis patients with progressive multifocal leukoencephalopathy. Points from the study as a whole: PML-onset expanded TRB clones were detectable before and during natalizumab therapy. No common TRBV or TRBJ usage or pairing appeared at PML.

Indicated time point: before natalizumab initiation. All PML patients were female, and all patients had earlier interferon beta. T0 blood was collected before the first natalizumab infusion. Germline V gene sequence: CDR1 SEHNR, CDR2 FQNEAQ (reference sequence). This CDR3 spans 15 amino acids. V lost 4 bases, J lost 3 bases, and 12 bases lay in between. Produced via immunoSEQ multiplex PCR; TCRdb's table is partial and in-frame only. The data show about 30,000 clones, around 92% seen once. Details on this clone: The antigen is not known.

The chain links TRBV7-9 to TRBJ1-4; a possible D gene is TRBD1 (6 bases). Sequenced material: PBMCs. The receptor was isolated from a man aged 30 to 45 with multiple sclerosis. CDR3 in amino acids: CASSWGASANEKLFF. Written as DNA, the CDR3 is TGTGCCAGCAGCTGGGGGGCGAGCGCTAATGAAAAACTGTTTTTT.